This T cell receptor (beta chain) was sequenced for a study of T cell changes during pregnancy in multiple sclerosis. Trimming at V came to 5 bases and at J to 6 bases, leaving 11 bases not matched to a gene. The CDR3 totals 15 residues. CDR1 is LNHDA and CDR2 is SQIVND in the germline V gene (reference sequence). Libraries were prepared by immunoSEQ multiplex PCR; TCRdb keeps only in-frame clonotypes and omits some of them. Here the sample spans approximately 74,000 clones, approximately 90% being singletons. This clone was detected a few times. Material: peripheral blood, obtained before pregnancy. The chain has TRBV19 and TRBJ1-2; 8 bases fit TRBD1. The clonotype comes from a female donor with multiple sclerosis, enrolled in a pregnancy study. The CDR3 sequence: CASSGDRQGANGYTF. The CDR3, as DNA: TGTGCCAGTAGTGGGGACAGGCAAGGCGCTAATGGCTACACCTTC.